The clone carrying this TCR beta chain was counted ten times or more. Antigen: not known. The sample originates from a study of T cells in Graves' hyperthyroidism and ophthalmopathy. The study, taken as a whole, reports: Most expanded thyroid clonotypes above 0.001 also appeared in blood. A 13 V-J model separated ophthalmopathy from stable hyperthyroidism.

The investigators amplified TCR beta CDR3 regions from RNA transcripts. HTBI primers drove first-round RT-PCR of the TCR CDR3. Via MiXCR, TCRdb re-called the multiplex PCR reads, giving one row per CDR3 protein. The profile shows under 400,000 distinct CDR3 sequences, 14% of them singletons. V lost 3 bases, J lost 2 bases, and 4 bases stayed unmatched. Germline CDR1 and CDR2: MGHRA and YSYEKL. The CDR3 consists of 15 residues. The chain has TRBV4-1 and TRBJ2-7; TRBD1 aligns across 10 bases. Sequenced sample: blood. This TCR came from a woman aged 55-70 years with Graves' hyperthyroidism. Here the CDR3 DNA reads TGCGCCAGCAGCCAGTCAGGGACAGGGGCCTACGAGCAGTACTTC. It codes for CASSQSGTGAYEQYF.